These 29 T cell receptor beta chains came from one sample sequenced in a study of blood T cell repertoires in COVID-19 (dated by TCRdb to about 2020). Libraries were made using the immunoSEQ multiplex PCR assay. TCRdb's version of the immuneACCESS table is confined to in-frame rearrangements and falls short of the full clone set. An unresolved V gene accounts for under half of the shortfall where checked; the remainder is of unknown origin. The sample profile shows about 71,000 clones; 80% to 95% of them were found once. Together, the top ten hold 0.7% to 0.9% of the sample. Sequenced input: peripheral blood. The receptors were gathered from a woman older than 75 with acute or convalescent COVID-19.

This chain connects TRBV4-3 to TRBJ1-2, with D uncertain. CDR1 is LGHNA and CDR2 is YSLEER in the germline V gene. This CDR3 comprises 13 residues. The germline V and J ends were trimmed by 1 base and 6 bases, with 9 bases remaining between them. The CDR3 region has the DNA TGCGCCAGCAGCCAAGCGTCGGGGAATGGCTACACCTTC. As protein: CASSQASGNGYTF.

This rearrangement joins TRBV5-4 to TRBJ1-4; a possible D gene is TRBD1 (6 bases). The CDR3 sequence is 14 residues long. V was shortened by 3 bases and J by 5 bases, with 11 bases between the two germline ends. Per germline, CDR1 SGHNT and CDR2 YYREEE (reference sequence). The CDR3 is CASSSGQRNEKLFF. In DNA form, the CDR3 reads TGTGCCAGCAGCTCCGGACAGAGGAATGAAAAACTGTTTTTT.

This clone occurred once. The chain is built from TRBV7-6 and TRBJ2-3; D perhaps matches TRBD2 (6 bases). The CDR3 runs to 20 residues. V was cut by 1 base and J by 0 bases, with 23 bases left in between. Looked up from germline, CDR1 is SGHVS and CDR2 is FNYEAQ. CDR3 sequence: CASSLGPRLSGDPSTDTQYF. The CDR3 DNA follows: TGTGCCAGCAGCTTAGGCCCGCGACTTAGCGGAGACCCTAGCACAGATACGCAGTATTTT.

The chain recombines TRBV7-8 with TRBJ2-2; 7 nucleotides line up with TRBD2. CDR3 length equals 15 residues. V shed 5 bases and J 4 bases; nucleotides not matched to a gene: 7. Germline values: CDR1 SGHVS, CDR2 FQNEAQ. The CDR3 bases are TGTGCCAGCAGCCGCCGGGACTACAGCACCGGGGAGCTGTTTTTT. As protein: CASSRRDYSTGELFF.

The sample holds a few counts of this clone. The rearrangement links TRBV6-1 to TRBJ1-5, with 11 bases that match TRBD1. Germline loops: CDR1 MNHNS, CDR2 SASEGT. Trimming at V came to 4 bases and at J to 7 bases, leaving 12 bases not matched to a gene. The CDR3 contains 17 residues. CDR3: CASSAGQGVDRRQPQHF. In DNA form, the CDR3 reads TGTGCCAGCAGTGCGGGACAGGGGGTGGATAGAAGGCAGCCCCAGCATTTT.

This chain links TRBV4-1 with TRBJ2-1; possibly TRBD1 for D (5 bases). The CDR3 extends over 15 amino acids. Trimming removed 2 bases at V and 6 bases at J, with 14 bases between. CDR1 MGHRA and CDR2 YSYEKL come from the germline V gene. The CDR3 loop reads CASSQMDTRSNEQFF. The CDR3 nucleotides read TGCGCCAGCAGCCAAATGGACACTCGATCCAATGAGCAGTTCTTC.

The chain carries TRBV5-1 and TRBJ2-7; D uncertain. CDR1 is SGHRS and CDR2 is YFSETQ in the germline V gene. This CDR3 is 13 amino acids long. V lost 0 bases and J lost 5, with 9 bases in between. The CDR3 DNA sequence: TGCGCCAGCAGCTTGGCATATGGCCACGAGCAGTACTTC. The encoded protein is CASSLAYGHEQYF.

The chain couples TRBV9 to TRBJ2-2, with 8 bases lining up with TRBD2. This CDR3 is built from 17 residues. V shed 0 bases, J shed 2 bases, and the junction held 6 bases outside the gene matches. The germline V gene encodes CDR1 SGDLS and CDR2 YYNGEE. The DNA of the CDR3 is TGTGCCAGCAGCGTAGCCAGCGGGAGTGTAAACACCGGGGAGCTGTTTTTT. It is translated as CASSVASGSVNTGELFF. The full variable domain, with the rest looked up from reference TRBV9 and TRBJ2-2, is DSGVTQTPKHLITATGQRVTLRCSPRSGDLSVYWYQQSLDQGLQFLIQYYNGEERAKGNILERFSAQQFPDLHSELNLSSLELGDSALYFCASSVASGSVNTGELFFGEGSRLTVL.

The chain recombines TRBV5-4 with TRBJ2-7; D is perhaps TRBD2 (5 bases). The CDR3 spans 14 residues. Trimming took off 0 bases at V and 3 bases at J, with 10 bases between the two ends. Germline V CDR1 and CDR2: SGHNT, YYREEE (reference sequence). The CDR3, as DNA: TGTGCCAGCAGCTTGGGTCTGGGAGACTACGAGCAGTACTTC. Translation: CASSLGLGDYEQYF.

This chain uses TRBV5-1 with TRBJ2-7; tentative D call: TRBD1 (7 bases). Trimming cost V 2 bases and J 0 bases, with 21 bases left between them. This CDR3 is built from 18 residues. CDR1 and CDR2 (germline): SGHRS, YFSETQ. In nucleotides, the CDR3 is TGCGCCAGCAGCTTAGTCCGGGGACCAGGGGGGTCCTCCTACGAGCAGTACTTC. As protein: CASSLVRGPGGSSYEQYF.

The chain is built from TRBV12-3 or TRBV12-4 and TRBJ2-7; D may be TRBD1 (7 bases). The CDR3 loop spans 13 amino acids. V dropped 8 bases and J dropped 5 bases, with 16 bases sitting between them. CDR3 coding DNA: TGTGCCAGCCAGCCACAGGGGAGGAACGAGCAGTACTTC. This translates into CASQPQGRNEQYF.

The chain recombines TRBV28 with TRBJ1-5; tentatively, D is TRBD1 (5 bases). V was pared by 5 bases and J by 1 base, with 12 bases between. Germline V lookup: CDR1 MDHEN, CDR2 SYDVKM. The CDR3 extends over 15 amino acids. CDR3 DNA sequence: TGTGCCAGCAGTGCGCCTCAGGGAAGCAATCAGCCCCAGCATTTT. It specifies CASSAPQGSNQPQHF.

This chain connects TRBV15 to TRBJ2-5, with TRBD2 identical over 7 bases. V lost 4 bases and J lost 1; bases outside the gene matches: 9. Germline V gene sequence: CDR1 LNHNV, CDR2 YYDKDF (reference sequence). The CDR3 totals 16 residues. CDR3 sequence reads: CATSIRGGPFQETQYF. DNA for the CDR3: TGTGCCACCAGCATACGGGGAGGGCCTTTCCAAGAGACCCAGTACTTC.

V gene TRBV11-2 combines with J gene TRBJ1-5; D gene unclear. V was trimmed by 6 bases and J by 0 bases, leaving 6 bases between them. The CDR3 covers 13 residues. Germline lookup yields CDR1 SGHAT and CDR2 FQNNGV. CDR3 sequence: CASSSFSNQPQHF. The CDR3 DNA reads TGTGCCAGCAGTTCATTTAGCAATCAGCCCCAGCATTTT.

The chain carries TRBV25-1 and TRBJ2-7, with unresolved D. The CDR3 runs 11 residues. The germline V gene has CDR1 MGHDK and CDR2 SYGVNS. Trimming pared 4 bases from V and 7 bases from J, leaving 8 bases between. CDR3 DNA sequence: TGTGCCAGCAGTGTCGCGAATGAGCAGTACTTC. As protein: CASSVANEQYF.

The chain employs TRBV18 and TRBJ1-2; 8 bases are shared with TRBD1. The V segment lost 2 bases and the J segment 5 bases; nucleotides outside the gene matches: 16. The germline CDR1 and CDR2 sequences are KGHSH and LQKENI. The CDR3 has 18 amino acids. CDR3 residues: CASSPRPLQGALGYGYTF. The CDR3 DNA reads TGTGCCAGCTCACCAAGACCCCTCCAGGGGGCGCTGGGGTATGGCTACACCTTC.

This clone has only one observation. V gene TRBV7-6 combines with J gene TRBJ2-7; a weak D match, TRBD1 (6 bases). The CDR3 is 12 amino acids. The V end was cut by 5 bases, the J end by 6 bases, with 11 bases between. CDR1 is SGHVS, CDR2 FNYEAQ, per germline. CDR3 DNA: TGTGCCAGCAGCCAACAGGGCACCGAGCAGTACTTC. Translated: CASSQQGTEQYF.

The chain is built from TRBV15 and TRBJ1-1; the match to TRBD1 covers 7 bases. This CDR3 has 15 residues. With V trimmed by 1 base and J by 1 base, 3 bases remained unmatched. Germline CDR1 LNHNV, CDR2 YYDKDF (reference sequence). The CDR3 sequence: CATSRGTGQNTEAFF. The CDR3 DNA follows: TGTGCCACCAGCAGAGGGACAGGTCAGAACACTGAAGCTTTCTTT.

CDR3 DNA: TGCGCCAGCAGCCAACGGACTTACCAGGCAACTAATGAAAAACTGTTTTTT. Protein sequence: CASSQRTYQATNEKLFF. This chain joins TRBV4-3 and TRBJ1-4; D ambiguous. The CDR3 consists of 17 residues. V was shortened by 2 bases and J by 0 bases, with 13 bases between the two germline ends. CDR1 is LGHNA and CDR2 is YSLEER in the germline V gene.

The V gene is TRBV29-1, the J gene TRBJ1-1, with D perhaps TRBD1 (6 bases). CDR1 and CDR2 from the germline V gene are SQVTM and ANQGSEA. This CDR3 comprises 14 residues. V was pared by 6 bases and J by 1 base, with 15 bases between. The CDR3 nucleotides read TGCAGCGTCAGCATCCTGGGGGCGAACACTGAAGCTTTCTTT. Its translation is CSVSILGANTEAFF. The full variable domain, with the rest looked up from reference TRBV29-1 and TRBJ1-1, is SAVISQKPSRDICQRGTSLTIQCQVDSQVTMMFWYRQQPGQSLTLIATANQGSEATYESGFVIDKFPISRPNLTFSTLTVSNMSPEDSSIYLCSVSILGANTEAFFGQGTRLTVV.

This clone counts as medium-sized. V usage is TRBV19 and J usage is TRBJ2-5; 8 bases are shared with TRBD2. The CDR3 spans 14 residues. Germline V gene sequence: CDR1 LNHDA, CDR2 SQIVND (reference sequence). Unmatched junction bases numbered 3, after V lost 1 base and J lost 5 bases. CDR3 DNA: TGTGCCAGTAGTATAGCGACGGGAGGGGAGACCCAGTACTTC. Protein sequence: CASSIATGGETQYF.

The rearrangement uses TRBV5-5 and TRBJ2-1; 12 nucleotides agree with TRBD2. This CDR3 has 17 amino acids. The germline CDR1 and CDR2 sequences are SGHKS and YYEKEE (reference sequence). V gave up 2 bases and J gave up 9 bases; unmatched junction bases: 12. The CDR3 region has the DNA TGTGCCAGCAGCTTAGGGGCAGGACTAGCGGGAACCGGTGAGCAGTTCTTC. Its translation: CASSLGAGLAGTGEQFF.

The J gene is TRBJ2-1, the V gene TRBV24-1, with TRBD2 identical over 7 bases. The CDR3 loop spans 13 amino acids. Per germline, CDR1 KGHDR and CDR2 SFDVKD. J was trimmed by 6 bases and V by 6 bases; bases with no gene match: 4. CDR3 nucleotide sequence: TGTGCCACCAGTCGCCCGGGAGGCAATGAGCAGTTCTTC. This sequence encodes CATSRPGGNEQFF.

This clone was counted a single time. The CDR3 nucleotides are TGTGCCAGCAGCCGGACTAGCGGGGGGGATACGCAGTATTTT. Its protein is CASSRTSGGDTQYF. This chain connects TRBV3-1 (or the pseudogene TRBV3-2) to TRBJ2-3; TRBD2 agrees at 14 bases. Germline assignment: CDR1 LGHDT and CDR2 YNNKEL (reference sequence). Trimming took 4 bases from V and 6 from J; bases not matched to a gene: 0. This CDR3 comprises 14 residues.

The gene calls are TRBV6-1 and TRBJ1-3; tentative D call: TRBD1 (6 bases). Germline CDR1 MNHNS, CDR2 SASEGT. The CDR3 is 16 amino acids. Trimming pared 3 bases from V and 0 bases from J, leaving 12 bases between. Here the CDR3 reads CASSDPGGRSGNTIYF. The CDR3 nucleotides read TGTGCCAGCAGTGACCCGGGGGGCCGCTCTGGAAACACCATATATTTT.

The chain recombines TRBV3-1 (or the pseudogene TRBV3-2) with TRBJ2-7; 8 bases fit TRBD2. The CDR3 length is 15 residues. The germline gives CDR1 LGHDT, CDR2 YNNKEL (reference sequence). The ends lost 4 bases at V and 6 bases at J; junction bases unmatched: 11. DNA for the CDR3: TGTGCCAGCAGCCCGCAACTAGCGGACTTTTCCGAGCAGTACTTC. Translated, it gives CASSPQLADFSEQYF.

The chain joins TRBV10-3 to TRBJ2-7; 7 bases line up with TRBD2. The CDR3 totals 15 residues. The V segment lost 6 bases and the J segment 3 bases; nucleotides outside the gene matches: 11. The germline CDR1 and CDR2 sequences are ENHRY and SYGVKD. The CDR3 protein is CAIRELARGDYEQYF. CDR3 coding DNA: TGTGCCATCAGGGAACTAGCACGGGGGGACTACGAGCAGTACTTC.

The rearrangement joins TRBV6-2 or TRBV6-3 to TRBJ1-1, with 7 bases lining up with TRBD1. The CDR3 spans 13 residues. Germline V lookup: CDR1 MNHEY, CDR2 SVGEGT. Trimming at V came to 2 bases and at J to 5 bases, leaving 2 bases not matched to a gene. The CDR3 nucleotides read TGTGCCAGCAGTTACGAGACAGGGACTGAAGCTTTCTTT. Residues: CASSYETGTEAFF.

The rearrangement joins TRBV5-4 to TRBJ2-7; D ambiguous. V lost 4 bases and J lost 4, with 15 bases in between. Germline V lookup: CDR1 SGHNT, CDR2 YYREEE (reference sequence). This CDR3 spans 14 amino acids. In nucleotides, the CDR3 is TGTGCCAGCAGCCAATCCGGTCTTGTATACGAGCAGTACTTC. The encoded protein is CASSQSGLVYEQYF.